The present T cell receptor (beta chain) was sequenced within a study of read filtering for tumor transcriptome and immune sequencing. The library was built from roughly 400 ng RNA with molecular barcoded adaptors for alpha/delta and beta/gamma chains. MiXCR was run by TCRdb on the reads, yielding one entry per CDR3 protein. The data hold roughly 130,000 distinct CDR3 sequences, with roughly 13% observed a single time. Findings and limits, study-wide: The sorted CD138-negative fraction was a mixed bone marrow immune population, not purified T cells.

Bone marrow was sampled from every patient at the time of active disease. V was shortened by 3 bases and J by 6 bases, with 15 bases between the two germline ends. In germline, CDR1 is SGHTA, CDR2 FQGNSA. CDR3 length equals 14 residues. Only a few counts were recorded for this clonotype. Antigen unknown. V and J are TRBV7-2 and TRBJ2-7, with D possibly matching TRBD2 (6 bases). The TCR sequence derives from a donor aged 40 or older with multiple myeloma. The sample taken for sequencing was a population of CD138-negative cells sorted from bone marrow. Here the CDR3 reads CASSLAGKLCEQYF. CDR3 DNA sequence: TGTGCCAGCAGCTTGGCGGGGAAGTTATGCGAGCAGTACTTC.